Below, one T cell receptor beta chain is given with its context. Its antigen is unidentified. The read comes to an end 3 residues before the CDR3 does, leaving the germline J gene to fill in the end. This sample was taken from a study of T cells in women clearing cervical HPV infection. General study findings and limits: Associations may precede or follow infection; HPV-specific or memory T cells were not isolated.

TCRdb's table, derived via immunoSEQ multiplex PCR, lists solely in-frame clones and lacks some. The sample table sets out roughly 36,000 clones. There are 15 residues in the CDR3. J lost 5 bases, V lost 1 base, and 7 bases had no gene match. Germline values: CDR1 LNHDA, CDR2 SQIVND (reference sequence). MY09/MY11 PCR detected cervical HPV DNA; dot-blot assigned genotypes. The sequenced material came from blood buffy coat. The rearrangement uses TRBV19 and TRBJ2-5; 7 bases are a match to TRBD1. This clonotype was obtained from a woman aged 18 to 75 with a cervical HPV16 infection that either progressed to CIN3+ or cleared (not recorded which). The CDR3 region is CASSIVGDSLETQYF. The DNA read from the CDR3 is TGTGCCAGTAGTATAGTAGGGGACAGCCTTGAGACC.